Below, 3 T cell receptor beta chains from the same sample are listed, as sequenced in a study of T cells in Graves' hyperthyroidism and ophthalmopathy. RNA transcripts yielded amplified TCR beta CDR3 regions. The TCR CDR3 first-round RT-PCR relied on the HTBI primer set. TCRdb re-analysed the multiplex PCR reads in MiXCR, keeping a single row per CDR3 protein. The sample shows some 510,000 distinct CDR3 sequences, roughly 20% of them seen only once. Sequencing used blood. These receptors originate from a man younger than 35 with Graves' hyperthyroidism.

This clonotype was counted at least ten times. The chain combines TRBV2 with TRBJ2-7, with D perhaps TRBD1 (5 bases). Per the germline V gene, CDR1 is SNHLY and CDR2 is FYNNEI. Between the trimmed V and J ends, which lost 1 base and 5 bases, there was a span of 12 bases. The CDR3 spans 14 residues. The CDR3 DNA follows: TGTGCCAGCAGTGAAGAGGAAGGGGCCGACGAGCAGTACTTC. Its translation: CASSEEEGADEQYF. Based on the CDR3 plus reference TRBV2 and TRBJ2-7, the full variable domain is EPEVTQTPSHQVTQMGQEVILRCVPISNHLYFYWYRQILGQKVEFLVSFYNNEISEKSEIFDDQFSVERPDGSNFTLKIRSTKLEDSAMYFCASSEEEGADEQYFGPGTRLTVT.

This clonotype was picked up many times. The V and J genes are TRBV29-1 and TRBJ1-5; tentative D call: TRBD1 (6 bases). This CDR3 has 15 residues. V was clipped by 6 bases and J by 3 bases, with 18 bases between them. CDR1 is SQVTM and CDR2 is ANQGSEA in the germline V gene. CDR3 coding DNA: TGCAGCGTCCCATGGACAGTATATACCAATCAGCCCCAGCATTTT. It yields the protein CSVPWTVYTNQPQHF.

This clonotype has more than one count but fewer than ten. V gene TRBV9 combines with J gene TRBJ2-5, with 7 bases that match TRBD1. Trimming at V came to 6 bases and at J to 1 base, leaving 6 bases not matched to a gene. The CDR3 totals 14 residues. Looked up from germline, CDR1 is SGDLS and CDR2 is YYNGEE. CDR3 DNA: TGTGCCAGCAACCTACAGGGGCTCCAAGAGACCCAGTACTTC. This gives the protein CASNLQGLQETQYF.